This T cell receptor (beta chain) is from a study of T cells after yellow fever vaccination. TCRdb independently ran MiXCR on the 5' RACE reads; one entry per CDR3 protein. The table includes about 85,000 distinct CDR3 sequences, 10% to 15% detected once. Sequences were derived from CD8+ T cells not binding an NS4B(214-222) dextramer, sorted from PBMCs, sampled approximately 22 days after the first yellow fever vaccination. The TCR comes from a man aged 18-30 years who received the YFV17D yellow fever vaccine.

CDR3 bases: TGTGCCTGCCCAATCGGGGGTCTGGGCACTGAAGCTTTCTTT. It codes for CACPIGGLGTEAFF. V and J are TRBV30 and TRBJ1-1, with D perhaps matching TRBD1 (5 bases). V was pared by 6 bases and J by 4 bases, with 18 bases between. Germline V gene lookup returns CDR1 GTSNPN and CDR2 SVGIG (reference sequence). This CDR3 is 14 amino acids long.